This TCR beta chain was obtained from a study of T cell repertoires in cytomegalovirus infection. Overall study context: Matching HLA type and CMV infection were both indicated by public TCR beta signatures.

This clonotype has a count of ten or more. What it binds is not known. Study observations and caveats: Clonotype analysis showed dominance of the ex vivo response by HLA-C-restricted CMV-specific TCR beta clonotypes.

TCRdb called the reads again in MiXCR, with one record for every CDR3 protein. The sample includes about 680,000 distinct CDR3 sequences, approximately 24% of them seen just once. The V and J ends lost 6 bases and 1 base respectively, with 10 bases between them. This CDR3 comprises 14 residues. Germline CDR1 is MNHNS and CDR2 is SASEGT. This TCR was sampled from a human donor in good health (CMV status not recorded). Some clones in this sample may be carry-over from other donors' samples. The sample was CD8+ T cells from PBMCs. The chain uses TRBV6-1 and TRBJ2-1; D not resolved. CDR3 sequence reads: CASSLSESYNEQFF. The DNA for the CDR3 is TGTGCCAGCAGCCTATCGGAATCCTACAATGAGCAGTTCTTC.